The 19 T cell receptor beta chains presented below share a single source sample, sequenced in a study of blood T cell repertoires in COVID-19. TCRdb keeps only in-frame clones here, not all; method: immunoSEQ multiplex PCR. The sample lists about 180,000 clones, 65% to 90% occurring once. Material for sequencing was peripheral blood. The receptors stem from a human donor in a cohort sampled during active COVID-19.

The genes are TRBV6-2 or TRBV6-3 and TRBJ2-7; D gene ambiguous. V was pared by 0 bases and J by 4 bases, with 7 bases between. Germline V CDR1 and CDR2: MNHEY, SVGEGT. This CDR3 region has 13 residues. CDR3 coding DNA: TGTGCCAGCAGTTACTCGGAGAGATACGAGCAGTACTTC. It codes for CASSYSERYEQYF.

J is TRBJ1-5 and V is TRBV7-2; unclear D gene. There are 15 residues in the CDR3. Trimming took off 5 bases at V and 2 bases at J, with 13 bases between the two ends. Looked up from germline, CDR1 is SGHTA and CDR2 is FQGNSA. The CDR3 DNA reads TGTGCCAGCAGCGCCGGGTCAACGGGCAATCAGCCCCAGCATTTT. It is translated as CASSAGSTGNQPQHF. The full variable domain, in which reference TRBV7-2 and TRBJ1-5 provide the parts outside the CDR3, is GAGVSQSPSNKVTEKGKDVELRCDPISGHTALYWYRQSLGQGLEFLIYFQGNSAPDKSGLPSDRFSAERTGGSVSTLTIQRTQQEDSAVYLCASSAGSTGNQPQHFGDGTRLSIL.

The chain carries TRBV4-3 and TRBJ1-2; D is unresolved. This CDR3 comprises 16 residues. Germline CDR1 LGHNA, CDR2 YSLEER. V was trimmed by 1 base and J by 4 bases, leaving 16 bases between them. The CDR3 nucleotides are TGCGCCAGCAGCCAAGGTGTGGGAGGTGCGGGCTATGGCTACACCTTC. It is translated as CASSQGVGGAGYGYTF.

The chain links TRBV28 to TRBJ2-7; a possible D gene is TRBD2 (5 bases). This CDR3 comprises 14 residues. The V end was cut by 7 bases, the J end by 5 bases, with 18 bases between. Germline V CDR1 and CDR2: MDHEN, SYDVKM. CDR3 sequence: CASTPGPSGHEQYF. The CDR3 region has the DNA TGTGCCAGCACCCCCGGGCCCAGCGGCCACGAGCAGTACTTC.

V usage is TRBV7-9 and J usage is TRBJ2-2, with D possibly being TRBD2 (5 bases). Germline V gives CDR1 SEHNR, CDR2 FQNEAQ (reference sequence). There are 14 residues in the CDR3. The V gene lost 5 bases and the J gene lost 1 base, with 8 bases spanning the gap. CDR3 sequence reads: CASSPTRNTGELFF. CDR3 DNA sequence: TGTGCCAGCAGCCCTACTAGGAACACCGGGGAGCTGTTTTTT.

This clone was detected a few times. This chain joins TRBV10-1 and TRBJ2-1, with 15 bases that match TRBD2. The CDR3 loop spans 16 amino acids. Germline assignment: CDR1 WNHNN and CDR2 SYGVQD (reference sequence). Trimming took 5 bases from V and 7 from J; bases not matched to a gene: 6. The CDR3 protein is CASSPGLAGGLNEQFF. In nucleotides, the CDR3 is TGCGCCAGCAGTCCAGGACTAGCGGGGGGGCTAAATGAGCAGTTCTTC.

The V call is TRBV6-5, the J call TRBJ2-7; 8 positions match TRBD1. V was clipped by 6 bases and J by 1 base; unmatched bases: 8. Germline V gene data show CDR1 as MNHEY and CDR2 as SVGAGI. This CDR3 region has 15 residues. In DNA form, the CDR3 reads TGTGCCAGCAGCCAACGACAGGGGAGGTCCTACGAGCAGTACTTC. This sequence encodes CASSQRQGRSYEQYF.

The chain combines TRBV5-1 with TRBJ2-6, with D perhaps TRBD1 (6 bases). Trimming shortened V by 4 bases and J by 4 bases, and 9 bases separated the two germline ends. Germline V CDR1 and CDR2: SGHRS, YFSETQ. The CDR3 consists of 14 residues. The CDR3 nucleotides are TGCGCCAGCAGCGACAGGTCGGGGGCCAACGTCCTGACTTTC. This codes for CASSDRSGANVLTF.

This chain joins TRBV7-3 and TRBJ2-7; 8 bases map to TRBD1. This CDR3 has 16 residues. V lost 5 bases to trimming and J lost 2 bases; unmatched junction nucleotides: 11. Per germline, CDR1 SGHTA and CDR2 FQGTGA. CDR3 DNA sequence: TGTGCCAGCAGCGTAGGATCGCGACAGGGGCCCTACGAGCAGTACTTC. This translates into CASSVGSRQGPYEQYF.

The chain links TRBV21-1 to TRBJ2-1; no DNA check was done on the table's D call, TRBD2. TRBV21-1 is designated a pseudogene. The CDR3 is 19 amino acids. CDR3 protein: CASSKAWLAGLSSYNEQFF. CDR3 DNA sequence: TGTGCCAGCAGCAAAGCTTGGCTAGCGGGGCTTAGCTCCTACAATGAGCAGTTCTTC.

The V and J genes are TRBV5-1 and TRBJ1-6, with D possibly matching TRBD1 (6 bases). There are 19 residues in the CDR3. V was trimmed by 0 bases and J by 0 bases, leaving 16 bases between them. Per germline, CDR1 SGHRS and CDR2 YFSETQ. CDR3 region: CASSLEAGVARSYNSPLHF. The CDR3, as DNA: TGCGCCAGCAGCTTGGAGGCAGGGGTCGCCCGCTCCTATAATTCACCCCTCCACTTT.

The rearrangement links TRBV6-5 to TRBJ2-6; D unclear. V was clipped by 0 bases and J by 1 base, with 4 bases between them. The germline gives CDR1 MNHEY, CDR2 SVGAGI. This CDR3 comprises 15 residues. The DNA for the CDR3 is TGTGCCAGCAGTTACTCCCTTTCTGGGGCCAACGTCCTGACTTTC. This codes for CASSYSLSGANVLTF.

The chain recombines TRBV20-1 with TRBJ2-7; 8 nucleotides agree with TRBD1. The length of the CDR3 is 13 residues. The germline gives CDR1 DFQATT, CDR2 SNEGSKA (reference sequence). The trim removed 3 bases at V and 8 bases at J, leaving 9 bases unmatched. The CDR3 loop reads CSASRTGGFKQYF. DNA of the CDR3: TGCAGTGCTAGTCGTACAGGGGGTTTTAAGCAGTACTTC.

The V and J genes are TRBV3-1 (or the pseudogene TRBV3-2) and TRBJ2-7, with a tentative D call TRBD1 (5 bases). The germline V gene has CDR1 LGHDT and CDR2 YNNKEL (reference sequence). The CDR3 runs to 15 residues. The V gene lost 6 bases and the J gene lost 0 bases, with 15 bases spanning the gap. The CDR3 DNA sequence: TGTGCCAGCAGACATACAGGTTTTAACTCCTACGAGCAGTACTTC. Translating gives CASRHTGFNSYEQYF.

V gene TRBV4-1 combines with J gene TRBJ2-7; D possibly corresponds to TRBD1 (6 bases). Germline-derived CDR1 and CDR2 are MGHRA and YSYEKL. The V end lost 2 bases, the J end lost 0 bases, and 11 bases lay between the germline ends. The CDR3 is 15 residues long. The chain's CDR3 is CASSQSDSSSYEQYF. CDR3 DNA sequence: TGCGCCAGCAGCCAATCGGACAGTAGCTCCTACGAGCAGTACTTC.

The chain is built from TRBV6-6 and TRBJ1-3, with a possible D match to TRBD1 (5 bases). Trimming removed 8 bases at V and 3 bases at J, with 8 bases between. The CDR3 spans 12 residues. The V gene's germline CDR1 is MNHNY and CDR2 SVGAGI (reference sequence). CDR3 region: CASRGDGNTIYF. The CDR3 DNA is TGTGCCAGCCGGGGGGATGGAAACACCATATATTTT.

The rearrangement uses TRBV7-3 and TRBJ2-5; 9 bases agree with TRBD2. V lost 1 base to trimming and J lost 4 bases; unmatched junction nucleotides: 10. This CDR3 comprises 17 residues. In germline, CDR1 is SGHTA, CDR2 FQGTGA. The chain's CDR3 is CASSLNPTLSGGETQYF. CDR3 DNA: TGTGCCAGCAGCTTAAACCCAACGCTTAGCGGGGGAGAGACCCAGTACTTC.

The V and J genes are TRBV6-6 and TRBJ2-3, with 10 positions matching TRBD2. CDR1 MNHNY and CDR2 SVGAGI come from the germline V gene (reference sequence). The CDR3 totals 14 residues. The J segment lost 4 bases and the V segment lost 6 bases, leaving 4 bases of the junction unmatched. The CDR3 is CASRPSGGADTQYF. As DNA, the CDR3 is TGTGCCAGCAGACCAAGCGGGGGGGCAGATACGCAGTATTTT.

The rearrangement joins TRBV5-5 to TRBJ2-2; 7 bases match TRBD1. In germline, CDR1 is SGHKS, CDR2 YYEKEE (reference sequence). J lost 8 bases, V lost 5 bases, and 6 bases had no gene match. The CDR3 is 13 amino acids. This CDR3 reads CASRTTGPGELFF. The CDR3 nucleotides read TGTGCCAGCAGGACGACAGGGCCAGGGGAGCTGTTTTTT.